This T cell receptor beta chain was sequenced during a study of shared clonotypes between healthy human individuals. Looking at the study overall: Contributing individuals were a couple of females and three males aged 18 to 49. Per donor, three plates held CD4 naive cells, three held CD4 memory, two held CD8 naive and one held CD8 memory.

The CDR3 runs to 17 residues. Germline assignment: CDR1 MNHEY and CDR2 SMNVEV (reference sequence). J lost 7 bases, V lost 3 bases, and 11 bases had no gene match. Cells designated naive CD8 were CD45RO-negative and were positively selected for CCR7, with terminally differentiated effector memory CD45RA+ cells excluded. Caucasian adults living in Nashville, Tennessee, provided all samples. Clones were read by immunoSEQ multiplex PCR, and TCRdb kept only the in-frame ones, dropping some. The sample holds about 2 million clones, roughly 95% seen once. This clone has a single count. The clonotype comes from a man younger than 35 in good health. The sequenced material came from naive CD8+ T cells sorted from blood. The chain is built from TRBV27 and TRBJ2-1; TRBD2 matches 11 bases. The DNA for the CDR3 is TGTGCCAGCAGTTTTTCTGGCGGACTAGCGGGTGTTAATGAGCAGTTCTTC. Its translation is CASSFSGGLAGVNEQFF.